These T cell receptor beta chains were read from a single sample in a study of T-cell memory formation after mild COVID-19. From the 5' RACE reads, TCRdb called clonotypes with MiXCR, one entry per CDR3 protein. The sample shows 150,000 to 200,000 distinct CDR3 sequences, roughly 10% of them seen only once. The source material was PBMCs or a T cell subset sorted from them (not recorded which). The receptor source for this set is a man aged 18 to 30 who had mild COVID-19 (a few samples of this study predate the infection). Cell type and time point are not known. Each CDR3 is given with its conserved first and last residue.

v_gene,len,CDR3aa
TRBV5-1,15,CASSLAGRVFDGYTF
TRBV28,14,CASSLRGDTGELFF
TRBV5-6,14,CASSSTGTAYEQYF
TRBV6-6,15,CASSYSRGDQETQYF
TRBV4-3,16,CASSQEVRRSVETQYF
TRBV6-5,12,CASRENTGELFF
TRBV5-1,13,CASSSGATTEAFF
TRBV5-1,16,CASSLVPGLSNNEQFF
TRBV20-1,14,CSAGGGGGNYGYTF
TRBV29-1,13,CSAEGVWAGELFF
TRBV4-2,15,CASSLRGGAFTEAFF
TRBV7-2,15,CASRTGLSNTGELFF
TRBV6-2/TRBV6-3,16,CASSYLLGAGANVLTF
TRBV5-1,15,CASGPGTSGADTQYF
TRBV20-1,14,CSALGSGGANEQFF
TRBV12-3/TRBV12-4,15,CASSLLDGPSETQYF
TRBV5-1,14,CASSLGGQASPLHF
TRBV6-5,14,CASSRQRAGYEQYF
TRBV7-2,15,CASSLVPGQGQPQHF
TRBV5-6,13,CASSHTTGGEQFF
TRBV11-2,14,CASRPLAGANEQFF
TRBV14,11,CASSGGHEQFF
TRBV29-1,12,CSGLGIEYGYTF
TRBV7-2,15,CASSFSGGSDGIQYF
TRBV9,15,CASSVGDRGTGELFF
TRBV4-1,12,CASSQEGGEQFF
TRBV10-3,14,CAISERQGNQPQHF
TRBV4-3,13,CASSQENGSPLHF
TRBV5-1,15,CASSLFLEGANVLTF
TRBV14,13,CASSPGVFYGYTF
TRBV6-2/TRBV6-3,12,CASSFRSYEQYF
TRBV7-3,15,CASSYDRSSYNEQFF
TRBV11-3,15,CASSLGGDYTGELFF
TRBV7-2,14,CASSLSRTSDEAFF
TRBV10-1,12,CASSQNEDEQYF
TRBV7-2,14,CASRTQGTTGGYTF
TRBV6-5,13,CASSYSRGTEAFF
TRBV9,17,CASSVGAVKSNTGELFF
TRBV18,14,CASSPDGSYYGYTF
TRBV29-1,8,CSVGQQFF
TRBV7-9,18,CASSSLFTYAGTYNEQFF
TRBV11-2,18,CASSSPRGGGSMNTEAFF
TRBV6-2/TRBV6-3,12,CASSYSYSPLHF
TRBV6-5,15,CASSPGQGNGNTIYF
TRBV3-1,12,CASSLPGTGQYF
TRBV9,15,CASSELTGLNYGYTF
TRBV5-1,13,CASSSDRRTEAFF
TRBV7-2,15,CASSSRIGHNSPLHF
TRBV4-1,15,CASSQDPGYNRGYTF
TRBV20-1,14,CSADRPGTSYGYTF
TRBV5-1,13,CASSLEVVETQYF